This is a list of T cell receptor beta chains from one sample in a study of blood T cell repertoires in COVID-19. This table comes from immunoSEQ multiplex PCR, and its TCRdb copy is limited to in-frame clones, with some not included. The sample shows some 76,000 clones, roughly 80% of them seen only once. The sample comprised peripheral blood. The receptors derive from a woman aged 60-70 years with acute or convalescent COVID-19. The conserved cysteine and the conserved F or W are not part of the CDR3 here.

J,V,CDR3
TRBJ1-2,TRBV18,ASSPQGASGGYT
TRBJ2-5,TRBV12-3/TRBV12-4,ASSSGRLETQY
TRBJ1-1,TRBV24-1,ATSDLGDRGNTEAF
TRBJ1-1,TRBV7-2,ASSFQRGNTEAF
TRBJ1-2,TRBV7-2,ASSPGTGADGYT
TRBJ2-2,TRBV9,ASSVELAGPIGRGAV
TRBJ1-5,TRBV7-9,ASSSQGKTPQH
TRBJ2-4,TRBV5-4,ASSPHWGQGINIQY
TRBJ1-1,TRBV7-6,ASKLREATEAF
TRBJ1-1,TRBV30,AWSQGGTEAF
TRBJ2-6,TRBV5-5,ASSITPTPLSGANVLT
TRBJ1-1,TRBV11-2,ASSLMGGEAF
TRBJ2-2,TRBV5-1,ASSLASLPGNTGELF
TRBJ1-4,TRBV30,AWSIRGDEKLF
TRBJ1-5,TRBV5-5,ASSLGVSNQPQH